A selection of T cell receptor beta chains follows, all from one sample in a study of Graves' ophthalmopathy and Graves' hyperthyroidism. TCRdb analysed the multiplex PCR reads with MiXCR anew, one entry per CDR3 protein. The profile covers some 750,000 distinct CDR3 sequences, with approximately 40% appearing a single time and 35% to 55% taken by the ten largest. The sample taken for sequencing was peripheral blood. The receptors were sampled from an adult man with Graves' ophthalmopathy. Each CDR3 is given with its conserved first and last residue. A D gene is named only where the DNA matches it firmly. Only part of the rows carry a size: once, few, many, or a class if the clone is expanded.

>TRBJ1-2|TRBV6-5|few|TRBD1
CASTVEGANGYTF
TGTGCCAGCACCGTTGAGGGGGCCAATGGCTACACCTTC
>TRBJ2-7|TRBV19|.|TRBD1
CASSVLTGGREQYF
TGTGCCAGTAGTGTCCTAACAGGGGGTCGAGAGCAGTACTTC
>TRBJ2-7|TRBV30|.|.
CAWSVRRVLREQYF
TGTGCCTGGAGTGTACGGAGGGTTTTACGCGAGCAGTACTTC
>TRBJ1-4|TRBV9|few|.
CASSSRDYRGEKLFF
TGTGCCAGCAGCTCCCGGGACTACAGAGGTGAAAAACTGTTTTTT
>TRBJ2-2|TRBV25-1|.|.
CASVEEDSGELFF
TGTGCCAGCGTTGAAGAGGACTCCGGGGAGCTGTTTTTT
>TRBJ1-4|TRBV25-1|.|TRBD1
CASRETGTVNEKLFF
TGTGCCAGCAGGGAGACAGGGACAGTTAATGAAAAACTGTTTTTT
>TRBJ2-7|TRBV5-1|.|.
CASSQRGQYF
TGCGCCAGCAGCCAGAGGGGGCAGTACTTC
>TRBJ1-5|TRBV11-1|few|TRBD1
CASSETGGWGQPQHF
TGTGCCAGCAGCGAAACAGGGGGCTGGGGTCAGCCCCAGCATTTT
>TRBJ1-2|TRBV12-3/TRBV12-4|.|.
CASSRTGTAFGNGYTF
.
>TRBJ2-2|TRBV7-2|.|TRBD2
CASSRTALSGSAGELFF
TGTGCCAGCAGCCGAACAGCTTTAAGCGGGAGCGCCGGGGAGCTGTTTTTT
>TRBJ1-1|TRBV25-1|few|.
CATRDRNTEAFF
TGTGCCACCAGAGACAGAAACACTGAAGCTTTCTTT
>TRBJ1-6|TRBV7-9|many|.
CASSLAGRTQSPLHF
TGTGCCAGCAGCTTAGCTGGACGGACGCAGTCACCCCTCCACTTT
>TRBJ2-7|TRBV5-4|few|.
CASSLRRGREQYF
TGTGCCAGCAGCTTGCGGCGGGGAAGAGAGCAGTACTTC
>TRBJ1-5|TRBV12-3/TRBV12-4|.|TRBD1
CASSTGDRNQPQHF
TGTGCCAGCAGTACGGGGGACAGAAATCAGCCCCAGCATTTT
>TRBJ2-3|TRBV7-8|.|TRBD1
CASSPRTGQGTQYF
TGTGCCAGCAGCCCCCGGACAGGGCAAGGTACGCAGTATTTT
>TRBJ2-7|TRBV4-2|.|.
CASSPPWGGTDYEQYF
TGTGCCAGCAGCCCCCCCTGGGGCGGGACGGACTACGAGCAGTACTTC
>TRBJ1-2|TRBV29-1|once|.
CSVTAGGGYTF
TGCAGCGTCACGGCCGGGGGAGGCTACACCTTC
>TRBJ1-6|TRBV9|few|TRBD1
CASTPGQGTGSPLHF
TGTGCCAGCACGCCAGGACAGGGTACAGGTTCACCCCTCCACTTT
>TRBJ2-7|TRBV20-1|few|TRBD1
CSAWTGLNEQYF
TGCAGTGCTTGGACAGGGCTCAACGAGCAGTACTTC
>TRBJ1-1|TRBV10-3|.|.
CAISESWRAMNTEAFF
TGTGCCATCAGTGAGTCGTGGAGGGCCATGAACACTGAAGCTTTCTTT
>TRBJ2-5|TRBV19|many|.
CASSKTDQETQYF
TGTGCCAGTAGTAAGACAGACCAAGAGACCCAGTACTTC
>TRBJ1-1|TRBV10-3|few|.
CASRKTGYWEAFF
TGTGCCAGCAGGAAGACAGGATATTGGGAAGCTTTCTTT
>TRBJ1-6|TRBV9|many|.
CASSVGGSYNSPLHF
TGTGCCAGCAGTGTTGGGGGTTCCTATAATTCACCCCTCCACTTT
>TRBJ1-3|TRBV10-3|.|.
CAITGTTGTIYF
TGTGCCATCACTGGGACCACTGGCACCATATATTTT
>TRBJ1-1|TRBV11-1|.|TRBD1
CASSSGQGRAFF
TGTGCCAGCAGCTCGGGACAGGGTCGGGCTTTCTTT
>TRBJ2-6|TRBV9|many|.
CASSPISSGANVLTF
TGTGCCAGCAGCCCCATCAGCTCTGGGGCCAACGTCCTGACTTTC
>TRBJ1-4|TRBV12-3/TRBV12-4|many|.
CASSLAGGTNEKLFF
TGTGCCAGCAGTTTAGCGGGGGGCACTAATGAAAAACTGTTTTTT
>TRBJ2-2|TRBV29-1|.|.
CSAADGVYTGELFF
TGCAGCGCCGCAGACGGGGTATATACCGGGGAGCTGTTTTTT